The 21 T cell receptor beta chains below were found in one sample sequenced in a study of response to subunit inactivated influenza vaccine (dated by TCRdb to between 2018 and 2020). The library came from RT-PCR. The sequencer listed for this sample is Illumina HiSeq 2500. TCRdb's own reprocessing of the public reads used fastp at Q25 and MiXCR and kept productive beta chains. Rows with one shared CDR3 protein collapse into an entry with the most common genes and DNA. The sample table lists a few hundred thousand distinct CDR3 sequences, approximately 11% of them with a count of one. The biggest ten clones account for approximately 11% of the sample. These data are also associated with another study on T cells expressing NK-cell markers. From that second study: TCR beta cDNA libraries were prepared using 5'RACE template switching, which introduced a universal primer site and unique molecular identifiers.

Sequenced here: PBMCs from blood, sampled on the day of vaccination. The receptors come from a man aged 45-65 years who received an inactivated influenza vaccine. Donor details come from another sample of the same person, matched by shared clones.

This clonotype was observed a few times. In DNA form, the CDR3 reads TGTGCCAGCAGCCAAAGGGCAGAGCTGGGACTAGCGGGAATCATTCAGTACTTC. It is translated as CASSQRAELGLAGIIQYF. This chain connects TRBV14 to TRBJ2-4, with 13 bases matching TRBD2. Germline assignment: CDR1 SGHDN and CDR2 FVKESK. The J segment lost 9 bases and the V segment lost 2 bases, leaving 13 bases of the junction unmatched. The length of the CDR3 is 18 residues.

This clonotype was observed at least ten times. CDR3 sequence reads: CSAQALAGGTETQYF. The CDR3 DNA sequence: TGCAGTGCCCAGGCACTAGCGGGGGGTACGGAGACCCAGTACTTC. The chain employs TRBV20-1 and TRBJ2-5, with 12 nucleotides matching TRBD2. V was pared by 6 bases and J by 5 bases, with 10 bases of the junction left unmatched. The CDR3 length is 15 residues. Germline V gene data show CDR1 as DFQATT and CDR2 as SNEGSKA (reference sequence).

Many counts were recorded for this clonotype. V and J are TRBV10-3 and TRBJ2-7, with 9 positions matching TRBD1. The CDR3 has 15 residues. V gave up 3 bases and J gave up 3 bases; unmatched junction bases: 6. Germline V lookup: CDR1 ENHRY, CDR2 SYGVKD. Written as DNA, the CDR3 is TGTGCCATCAGTGACCCGGGACAGGGTTTCTACGAGCAGTACTTC. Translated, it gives CAISDPGQGFYEQYF.

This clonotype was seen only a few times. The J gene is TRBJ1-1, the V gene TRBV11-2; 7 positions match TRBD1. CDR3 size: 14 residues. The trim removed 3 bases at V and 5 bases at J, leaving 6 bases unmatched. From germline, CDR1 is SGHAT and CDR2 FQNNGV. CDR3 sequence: CASSLRQGRTEAFF. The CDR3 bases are TGTGCCAGCAGCTTGAGACAGGGTAGGACTGAAGCTTTCTTT.

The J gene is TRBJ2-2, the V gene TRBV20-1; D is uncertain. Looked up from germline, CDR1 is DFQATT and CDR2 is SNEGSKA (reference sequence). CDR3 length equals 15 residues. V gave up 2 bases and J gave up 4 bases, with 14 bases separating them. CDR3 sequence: CSARSRQVTTGELFF. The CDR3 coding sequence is TGCAGTGCTAGAAGCCGGCAGGTGACCACCGGGGAGCTGTTTTTT.

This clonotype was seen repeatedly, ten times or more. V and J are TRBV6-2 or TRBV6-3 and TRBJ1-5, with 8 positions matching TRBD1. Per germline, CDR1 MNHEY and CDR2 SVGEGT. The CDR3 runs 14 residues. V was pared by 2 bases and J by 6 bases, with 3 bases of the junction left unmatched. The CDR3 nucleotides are TGTGCCAGCAGTTACGGGACAGGATTTCAGCCCCAGCATTTT. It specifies CASSYGTGFQPQHF.

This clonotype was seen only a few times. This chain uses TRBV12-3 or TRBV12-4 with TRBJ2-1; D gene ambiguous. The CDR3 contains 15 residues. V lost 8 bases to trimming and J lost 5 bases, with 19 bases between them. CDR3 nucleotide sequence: TGTGCCAGCCGGTTAGGGTACCCCACTAACAATGAGCAGTTCTTC. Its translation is CASRLGYPTNNEQFF.

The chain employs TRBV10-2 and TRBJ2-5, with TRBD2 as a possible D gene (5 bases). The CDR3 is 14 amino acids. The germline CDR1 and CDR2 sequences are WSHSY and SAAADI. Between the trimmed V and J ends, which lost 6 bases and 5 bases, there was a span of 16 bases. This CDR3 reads CASSAVTGWETQYF. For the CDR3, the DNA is TGCGCCAGCAGCGCTGTGACGGGATGGGAGACCCAGTACTTC.

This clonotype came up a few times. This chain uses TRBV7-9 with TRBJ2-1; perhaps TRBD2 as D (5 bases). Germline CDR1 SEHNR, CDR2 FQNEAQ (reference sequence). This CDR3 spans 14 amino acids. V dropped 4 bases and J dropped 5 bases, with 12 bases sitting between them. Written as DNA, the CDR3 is TGTGCCAGCAGCTCTTACGACGGGAACAATGAGCAGTTCTTC. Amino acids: CASSSYDGNNEQFF.

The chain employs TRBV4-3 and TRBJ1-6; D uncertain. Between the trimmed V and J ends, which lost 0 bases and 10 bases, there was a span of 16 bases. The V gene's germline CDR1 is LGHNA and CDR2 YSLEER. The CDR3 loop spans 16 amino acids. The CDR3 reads CASSQDPFLSGSPLHF. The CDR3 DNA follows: TGCGCCAGCAGCCAAGATCCTTTTTTGTCCGGGTCACCCCTCCACTTT.

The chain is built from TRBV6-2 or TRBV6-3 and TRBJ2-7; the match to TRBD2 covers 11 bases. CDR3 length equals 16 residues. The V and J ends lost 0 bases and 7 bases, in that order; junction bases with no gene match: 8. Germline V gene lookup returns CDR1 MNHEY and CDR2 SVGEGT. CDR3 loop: CASSYSRLAGGGEQYF. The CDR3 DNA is TGTGCCAGCAGTTACTCGAGGCTAGCGGGAGGTGGAGAGCAGTACTTC.

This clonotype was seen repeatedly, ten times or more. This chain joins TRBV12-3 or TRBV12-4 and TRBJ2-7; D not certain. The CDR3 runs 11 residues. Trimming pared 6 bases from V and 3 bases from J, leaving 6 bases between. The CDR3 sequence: CASSENYEQYF. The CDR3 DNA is TGTGCCAGCAGCGAAAACTACGAGCAGTACTTC.

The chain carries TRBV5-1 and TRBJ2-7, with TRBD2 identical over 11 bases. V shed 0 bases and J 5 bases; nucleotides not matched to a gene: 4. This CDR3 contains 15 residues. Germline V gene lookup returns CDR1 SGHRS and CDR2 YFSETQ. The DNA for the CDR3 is TGCGCCAGCAGCTTGGTGGTAGCGGGGGGGAACGAGCAGTACTTC. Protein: CASSLVVAGGNEQYF.

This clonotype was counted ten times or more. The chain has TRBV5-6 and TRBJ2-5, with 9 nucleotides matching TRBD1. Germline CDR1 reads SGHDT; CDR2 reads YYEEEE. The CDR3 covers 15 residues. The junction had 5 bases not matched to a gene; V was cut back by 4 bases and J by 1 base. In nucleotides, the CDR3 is TGTGCCAGCAGCGAACAGGGGGCACTCCAAGAGACCCAGTACTTC. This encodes CASSEQGALQETQYF.

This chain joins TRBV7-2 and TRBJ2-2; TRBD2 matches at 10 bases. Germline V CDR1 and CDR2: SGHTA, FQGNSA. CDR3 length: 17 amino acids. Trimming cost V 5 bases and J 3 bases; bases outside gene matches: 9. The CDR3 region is CASSRRTSGTYTGELFF. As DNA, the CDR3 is TGTGCCAGCAGCCGCAGGACTAGCGGTACCTACACCGGGGAGCTGTTTTTT.

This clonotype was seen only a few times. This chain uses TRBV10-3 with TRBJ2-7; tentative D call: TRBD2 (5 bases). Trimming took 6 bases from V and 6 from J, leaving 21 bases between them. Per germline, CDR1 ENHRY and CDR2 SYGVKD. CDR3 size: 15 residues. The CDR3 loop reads CAIRGFGSGITEQYF. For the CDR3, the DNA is TGTGCCATCAGGGGGTTTGGGAGTGGTATCACCGAGCAGTACTTC.

CDR3 residues: CASSLTTGTSWGEKLFF. The CDR3 DNA follows: TGTGCCAGCAGTTTAACAACTGGGACCTCTTGGGGTGAAAAACTGTTTTTT. The chain joins TRBV27 to TRBJ1-4, with a tentative D call TRBD1 (5 bases). CDR3 length: 17 residues. V was clipped by 2 bases and J by 7 bases, with 20 bases between them. Germline lookup yields CDR1 MNHEY and CDR2 SMNVEV (reference sequence). The whole variable domain, filled in from reference TRBV27 and TRBJ1-4, reads EAQVTQNPRYLITVTGKKLTVTCSQNMNHEYMSWYRQDPGLGLRQIYYSMNVEVTDKGDVPEGYKVSRKEKRNFPLILESPSPNQTSLYFCASSLTTGTSWGEKLFFGSGTQLSVL.

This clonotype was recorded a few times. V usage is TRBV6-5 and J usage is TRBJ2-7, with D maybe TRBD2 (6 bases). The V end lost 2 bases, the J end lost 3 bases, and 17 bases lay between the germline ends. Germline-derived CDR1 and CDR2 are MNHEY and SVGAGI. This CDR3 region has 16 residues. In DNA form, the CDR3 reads TGTGCCAGCAGTTACGTGCCGCGGGAAAATCGCTACGAGCAGTACTTC. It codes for CASSYVPRENRYEQYF.

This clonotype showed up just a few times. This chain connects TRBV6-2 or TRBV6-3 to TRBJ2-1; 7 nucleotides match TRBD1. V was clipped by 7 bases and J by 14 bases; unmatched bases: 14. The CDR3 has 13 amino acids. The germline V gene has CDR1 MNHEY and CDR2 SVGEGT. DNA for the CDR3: TGTGCCAGCACCGACGACCCAGACAGGGTCGAGTTCTTC. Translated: CASTDDPDRVEFF.

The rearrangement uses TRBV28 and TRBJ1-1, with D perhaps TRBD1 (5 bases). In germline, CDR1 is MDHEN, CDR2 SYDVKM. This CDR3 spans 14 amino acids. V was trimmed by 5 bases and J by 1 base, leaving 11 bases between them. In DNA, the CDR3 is TGTGCCAGCAGTGCAGGGTTTTGGAACACTGAAGCTTTCTTT. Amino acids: CASSAGFWNTEAFF.

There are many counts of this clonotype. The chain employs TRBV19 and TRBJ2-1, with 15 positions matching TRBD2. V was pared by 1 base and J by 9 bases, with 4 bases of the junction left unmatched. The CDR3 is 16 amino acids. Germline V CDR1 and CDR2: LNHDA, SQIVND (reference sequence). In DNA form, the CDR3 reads TGTGCCAGTAGTATAGTAGGACTAGCGGGAGGGTCTGAGCAGTTCTTC. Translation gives CASSIVGLAGGSEQFF.